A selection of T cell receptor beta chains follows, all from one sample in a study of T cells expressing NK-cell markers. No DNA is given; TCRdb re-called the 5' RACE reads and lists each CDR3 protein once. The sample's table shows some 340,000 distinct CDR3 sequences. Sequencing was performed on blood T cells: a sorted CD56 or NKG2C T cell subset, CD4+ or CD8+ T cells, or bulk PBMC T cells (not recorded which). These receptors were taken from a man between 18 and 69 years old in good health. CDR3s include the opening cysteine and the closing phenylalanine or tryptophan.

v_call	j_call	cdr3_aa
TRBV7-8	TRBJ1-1	CASSLVFGNNTEAFF
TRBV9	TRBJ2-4	CASSVATSQAIQYF
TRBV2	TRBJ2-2	CASSLGVTGELFF
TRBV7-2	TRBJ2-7	CASSTRTSGVTYEQYF
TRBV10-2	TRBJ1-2	CASREVDGNYGYTF
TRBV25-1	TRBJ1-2	CASSDSPGYTF
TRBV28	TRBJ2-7	CASSPLGLVGSYEQYF
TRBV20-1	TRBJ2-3	CSASAVVLAATGRGQYF
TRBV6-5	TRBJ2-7	CASSYSLRQNGYEQYF
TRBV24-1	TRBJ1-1	CATRAPGPGTEAFF
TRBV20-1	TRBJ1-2	CSARRDRGIGYTF
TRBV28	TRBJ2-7	CASGQVLGYEQYF
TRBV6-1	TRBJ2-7	CASSLGGNWGYEQYF
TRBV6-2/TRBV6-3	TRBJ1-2	CASSYSGRSGYGYTF
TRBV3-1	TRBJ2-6	CASSGFRKAGANVLTF
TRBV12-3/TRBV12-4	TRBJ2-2	CASSFGINTGELFF
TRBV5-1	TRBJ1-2	CASSLALRQGNYGYTF
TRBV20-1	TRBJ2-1	CSAQSGGAYNEQFF
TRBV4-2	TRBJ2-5	CASSQDRHYGVEQETQYF
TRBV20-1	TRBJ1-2	CSASLGRGGNGYTF
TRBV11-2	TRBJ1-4	CASSRSSGTKGEKLFF
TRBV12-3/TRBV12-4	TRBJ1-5	CASSFHRGNQPQHF
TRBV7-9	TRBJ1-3	CASSLATGGGNTIYF
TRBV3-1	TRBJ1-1	CASSQVRSQGNTEAFF